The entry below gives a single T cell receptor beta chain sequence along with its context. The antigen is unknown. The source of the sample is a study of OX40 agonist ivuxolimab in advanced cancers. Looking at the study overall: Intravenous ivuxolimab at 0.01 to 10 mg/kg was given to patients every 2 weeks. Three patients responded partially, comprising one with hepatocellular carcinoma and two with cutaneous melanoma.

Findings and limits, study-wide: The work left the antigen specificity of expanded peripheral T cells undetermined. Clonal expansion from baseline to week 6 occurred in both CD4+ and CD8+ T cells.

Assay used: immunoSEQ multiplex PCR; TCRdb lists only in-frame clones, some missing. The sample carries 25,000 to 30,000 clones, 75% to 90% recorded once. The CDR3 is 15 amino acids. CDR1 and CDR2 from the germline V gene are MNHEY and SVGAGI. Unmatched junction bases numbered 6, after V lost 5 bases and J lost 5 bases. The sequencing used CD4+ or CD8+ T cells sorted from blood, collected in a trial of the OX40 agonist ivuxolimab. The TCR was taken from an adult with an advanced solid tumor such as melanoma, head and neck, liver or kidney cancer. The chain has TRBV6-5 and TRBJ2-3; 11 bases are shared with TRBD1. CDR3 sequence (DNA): TGTGCCAGCAGTCAAGGACAGGGGGCTGTAGATACGCAGTATTTT. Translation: CASSQGQGAVDTQYF.